The entry below gives a single T cell receptor (beta chain) sequence along with its context. Its matching antigen is unknown. The entry originates in a study of cytomegalovirus exposure and HLA in healthy donors. This CDR3 has 14 residues. Trimming cost V 3 bases and J 6 bases, with 15 bases left between them. CDR1 is ENHRY, CDR2 SYGVKD, per germline. Overall study findings and caveats: The study found most TCR sequences rare, yet found some public TCRs in many donors. Cytomegalovirus-associated status was assigned to approximately 160 TCR beta chains.

Here immunoSEQ multiplex PCR was the method, and the copy in TCRdb shows in-frame clones only, minus some. The sample consists of over 200,000 clones, roughly 88% of them appearing once. This rearrangement joins TRBV10-3 to TRBJ2-7, with D possibly being TRBD2 (5 bases). The specimen was PBMCs. The clonotype comes from a woman between 18 and 30 years old in good health and CMV-seronegative. CDR3 nucleotides: TGTGCCATCAGTGAATTCGAGGGTTCCGGCGAGCAGTACTTC. Translation gives CAISEFEGSGEQYF.